This T cell receptor (beta chain) was sequenced in a study of response to subunit inactivated influenza vaccine (dated by TCRdb to between 2017 and 2018). Concerning the study at large: The study used deep quantitative T cell receptor repertoire profiling to track responses to a trivalent subunit inactivated influenza vaccine. Here is what the overall study found, with its caveats: According to the authors, only a limited number of new T cells may be recruited by each seasonal influenza vaccination.

This clonotype was seen only a few times. Which antigen it targets is not known. No base quality values were provided; no much bigger clone lies one nucleotide off. The library was prepared using RT-PCR. Sequenced using an Illumina HiSeq 2500. The public reads were reanalyzed by TCRdb: fastp trimming at Q25, MiXCR alignment, in-frame beta chains only. A single entry per CDR3 protein holds the most common genes and DNA from its merged rows. The sample records 530,000 or so distinct CDR3 sequences, about 11% of which are singletons. The top ten constitute 9.5% to 13% of the sample. Ends trimmed: V by 2 bases, J by 3 bases; bases unmatched to a gene: 3. Counted from cysteine to phenylalanine, this CDR3 has 15 amino acids. Only the CDR3 portion is preserved as DNA: 45 bases, with reading frame beginning at the first base. CDR1 and CDR2 are read off the germline V gene (reference sequence) as LGHDT and YNNKEL.

Sample: PBMCs from blood, taken on the day of vaccination. Recombination connected TRBV3-1 to TRBJ2-3, with 9 bases in between that match TRBD2. The receptor's source is a man in his fifties who received an inactivated influenza vaccine. Donor details come from another sample of the same person, matched by shared clones. At the DNA level, the sequence is TGTGCCAGCAGCCAACTGCGGGGGGGGACAGATACGCAGTATTTT. This yields the protein CASSQLRGGTDTQYF.